This paragraph reports one T cell receptor beta chain. TCRdb keeps only in-frame clones here, not all; method: immunoSEQ multiplex PCR. The data contain tens of thousands of clones, less than 90% of them singletons. Germline V gives CDR1 SGHVS, CDR2 FNYEAQ. The length of the CDR3 is 15 residues. Trimming removed 4 bases from V and 4 bases from J, with 13 bases in between. These data originate in a study of blood T cell repertoires in COVID-19. The chain has TRBV7-6 and TRBJ2-2, with D possibly being TRBD1 (8 bases). The sequenced sample consisted of peripheral blood. This TCR derives from a man older than 75 in a cohort sampled during active COVID-19. CDR3 in DNA: TGTGCCAGCAGCTCCACAGGGGGGGTCACCGGGGAGCTGTTTTTT. It yields the protein CASSSTGGVTGELFF.